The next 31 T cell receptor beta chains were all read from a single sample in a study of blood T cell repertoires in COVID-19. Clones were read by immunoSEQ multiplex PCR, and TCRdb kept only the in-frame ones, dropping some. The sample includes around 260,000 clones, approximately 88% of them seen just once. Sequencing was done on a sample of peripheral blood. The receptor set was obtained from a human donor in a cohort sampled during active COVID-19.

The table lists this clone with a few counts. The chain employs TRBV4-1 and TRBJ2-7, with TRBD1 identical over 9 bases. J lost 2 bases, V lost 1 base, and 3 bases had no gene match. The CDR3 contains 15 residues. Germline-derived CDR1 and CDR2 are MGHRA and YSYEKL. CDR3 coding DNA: TGCGCCAGCAGCCAAGCCGGGACAGGGACCTACGAGCAGTACTTC. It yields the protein CASSQAGTGTYEQYF.

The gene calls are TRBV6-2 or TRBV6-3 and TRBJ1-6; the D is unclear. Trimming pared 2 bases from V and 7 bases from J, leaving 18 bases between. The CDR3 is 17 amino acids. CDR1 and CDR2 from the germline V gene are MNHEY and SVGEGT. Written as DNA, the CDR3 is TGTGCCAGCAGTTACGGCCAGGTCAGGCGTGGGAATTCACCCCTCCACTTT. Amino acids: CASSYGQVRRGNSPLHF.

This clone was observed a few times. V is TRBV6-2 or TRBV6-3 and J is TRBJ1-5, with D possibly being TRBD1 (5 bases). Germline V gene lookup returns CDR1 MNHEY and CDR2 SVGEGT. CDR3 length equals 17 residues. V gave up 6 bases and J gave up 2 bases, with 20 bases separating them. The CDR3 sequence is CASRPTGGVKGNQPQHF. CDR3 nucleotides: TGTGCCAGCAGACCTACGGGGGGAGTAAAAGGCAATCAGCCCCAGCATTTT.

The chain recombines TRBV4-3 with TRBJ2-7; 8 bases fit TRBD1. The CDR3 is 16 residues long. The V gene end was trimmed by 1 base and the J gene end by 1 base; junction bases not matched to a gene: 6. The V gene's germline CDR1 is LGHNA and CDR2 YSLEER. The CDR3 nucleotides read TGCGCCAGCAGCCAAGGGACAGGGAGTATTTCCTACGAGCAGTACTTC. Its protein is CASSQGTGSISYEQYF.

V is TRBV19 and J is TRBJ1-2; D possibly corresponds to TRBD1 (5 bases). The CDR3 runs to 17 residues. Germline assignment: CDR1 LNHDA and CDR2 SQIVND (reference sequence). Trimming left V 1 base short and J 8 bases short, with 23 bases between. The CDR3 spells CASSIGSPGLIMLGYTF. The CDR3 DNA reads TGTGCCAGTAGTATAGGGTCCCCGGGACTGATAATGTTGGGCTACACCTTC.

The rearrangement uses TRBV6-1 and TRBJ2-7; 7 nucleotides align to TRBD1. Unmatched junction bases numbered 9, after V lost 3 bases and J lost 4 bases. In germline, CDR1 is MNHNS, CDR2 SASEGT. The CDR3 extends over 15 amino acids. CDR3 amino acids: CASSEFSGQTYEQYF. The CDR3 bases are TGTGCCAGCAGTGAGTTTTCGGGACAGACTTACGAGCAGTACTTC.

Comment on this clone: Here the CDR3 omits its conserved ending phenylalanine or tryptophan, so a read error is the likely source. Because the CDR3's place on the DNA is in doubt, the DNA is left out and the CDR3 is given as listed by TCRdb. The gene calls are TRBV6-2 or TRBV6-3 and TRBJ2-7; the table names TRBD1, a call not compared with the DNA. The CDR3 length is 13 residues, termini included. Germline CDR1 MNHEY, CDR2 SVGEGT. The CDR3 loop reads CASSNQLDRGTFD.

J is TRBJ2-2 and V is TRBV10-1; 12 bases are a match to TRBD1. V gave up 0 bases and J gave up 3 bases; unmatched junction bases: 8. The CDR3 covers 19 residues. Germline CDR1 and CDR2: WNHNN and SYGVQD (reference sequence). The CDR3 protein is CASSESWDRGLLDTGELFF. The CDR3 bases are TGCGCCAGCAGTGAGTCGTGGGACAGGGGGCTGCTGGACACCGGGGAGCTGTTTTTT.

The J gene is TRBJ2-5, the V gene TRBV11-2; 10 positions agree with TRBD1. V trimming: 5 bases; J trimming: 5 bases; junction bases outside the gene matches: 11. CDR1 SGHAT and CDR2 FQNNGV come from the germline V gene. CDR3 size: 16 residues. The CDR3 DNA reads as TGTGCCAGCAGCCCCATCCTGGGACAGGGGATGGAGACCCAGTACTTC. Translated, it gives CASSPILGQGMETQYF.

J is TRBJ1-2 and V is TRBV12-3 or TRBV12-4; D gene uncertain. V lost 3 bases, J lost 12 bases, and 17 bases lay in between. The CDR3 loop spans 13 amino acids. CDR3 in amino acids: CASSLSQERVHTF. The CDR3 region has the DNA TGTGCCAGCAGTTTGTCTCAGGAGAGGGTCCACACCTTC.

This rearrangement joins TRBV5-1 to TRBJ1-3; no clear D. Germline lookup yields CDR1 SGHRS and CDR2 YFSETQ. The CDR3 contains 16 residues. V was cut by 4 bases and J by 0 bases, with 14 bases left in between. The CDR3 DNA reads TGCGCCAGCAGCCGCTTTGGTGCGAGCTCTGGAAACACCATATATTTT. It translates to CASSRFGASSGNTIYF.

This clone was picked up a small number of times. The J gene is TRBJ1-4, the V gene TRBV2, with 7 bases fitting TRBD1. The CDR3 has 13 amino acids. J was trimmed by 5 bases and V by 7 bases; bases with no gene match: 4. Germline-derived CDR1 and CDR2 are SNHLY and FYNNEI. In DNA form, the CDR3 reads TGTGCCAGCACCGCACAGGGGAATGAAAAACTGTTTTTT. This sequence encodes CASTAQGNEKLFF. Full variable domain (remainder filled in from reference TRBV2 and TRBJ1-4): EPEVTQTPSHQVTQMGQEVILRCVPISNHLYFYWYRQILGQKVEFLVSFYNNEISEKSEIFDDQFSVERPDGSNFTLKIRSTKLEDSAMYFCASTAQGNEKLFFGSGTQLSVL.

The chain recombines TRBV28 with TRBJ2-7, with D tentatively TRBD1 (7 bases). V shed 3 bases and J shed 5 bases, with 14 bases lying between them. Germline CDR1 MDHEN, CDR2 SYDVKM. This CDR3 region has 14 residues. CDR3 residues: CASSFDREVHEQYF. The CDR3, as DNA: TGTGCCAGCAGTTTCGACAGGGAGGTTCACGAGCAGTACTTC.

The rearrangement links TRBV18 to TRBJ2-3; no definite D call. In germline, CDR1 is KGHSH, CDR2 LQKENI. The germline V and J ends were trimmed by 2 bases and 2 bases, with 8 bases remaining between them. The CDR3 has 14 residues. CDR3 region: CASSPRQATDTQYF. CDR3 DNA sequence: TGTGCCAGCTCACCAAGGCAGGCCACAGATACGCAGTATTTT.

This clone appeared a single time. CDR3 residues: CASSSTVGVYGYTF. CDR3 nucleotides: TGTGCCAGCAGTTCTACAGTAGGCGTCTATGGCTACACCTTC. The genes are TRBV6-2 or TRBV6-3 and TRBJ1-2; D gene uncertain. Trimming removed 4 bases at V and 4 bases at J, with 13 bases between. The CDR3 is made up of 14 amino acids. Germline CDR1 MNHEY, CDR2 SVGEGT.

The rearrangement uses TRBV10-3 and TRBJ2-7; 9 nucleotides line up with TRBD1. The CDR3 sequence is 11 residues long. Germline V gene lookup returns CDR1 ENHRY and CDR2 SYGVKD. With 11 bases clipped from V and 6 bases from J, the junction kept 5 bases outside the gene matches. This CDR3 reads CASGTGPEQYF. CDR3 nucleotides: TGTGCCTCAGGGACAGGGCCCGAGCAGTACTTC.

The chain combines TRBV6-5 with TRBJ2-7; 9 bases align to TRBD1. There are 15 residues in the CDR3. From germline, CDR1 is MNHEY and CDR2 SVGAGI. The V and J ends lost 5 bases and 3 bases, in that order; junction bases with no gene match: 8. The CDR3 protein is CASSITGGAIYEQYF. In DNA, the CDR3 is TGTGCCAGCAGTATCACAGGGGGCGCAATCTACGAGCAGTACTTC.

CDR3 DNA sequence: TGTGCCAGCTATGGTGCCCGAACTGGGCCCTACGAGCAGTACTTC. It encodes CASYGARTGPYEQYF. The chain recombines TRBV28 with TRBJ2-7, with D unclear. The CDR3 loop spans 15 amino acids. Trimming took off 8 bases at V and 2 bases at J, with 19 bases between the two ends. Germline-derived CDR1 and CDR2 are MDHEN and SYDVKM. Drawing the rest from reference TRBV28 and TRBJ2-7, the complete variable domain is DVKVTQSSRYLVKRTGEKVFLECVQDMDHENMFWYRQDPGLGLRLIYFSYDVKMKEKGDIPEGYSVSREKKERFSLILESASTNQTSMYLCASYGARTGPYEQYFGPGTRLTVT.

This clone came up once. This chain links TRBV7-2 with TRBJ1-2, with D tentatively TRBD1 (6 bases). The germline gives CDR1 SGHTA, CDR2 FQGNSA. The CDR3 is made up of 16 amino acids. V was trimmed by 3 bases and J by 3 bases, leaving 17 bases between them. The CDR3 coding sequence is TGTGCCAGCAGCTTCGACCTGACAGGAGTAGACTATGGCTACACCTTC. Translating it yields CASSFDLTGVDYGYTF.

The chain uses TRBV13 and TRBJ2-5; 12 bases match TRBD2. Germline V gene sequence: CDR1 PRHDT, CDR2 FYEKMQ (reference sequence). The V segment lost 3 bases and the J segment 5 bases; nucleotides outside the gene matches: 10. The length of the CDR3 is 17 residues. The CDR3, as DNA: TGTGCCAGCAGCTTCCAGACTAGCGGGAGCTATGGGGAGACCCAGTACTTC. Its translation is CASSFQTSGSYGETQYF.

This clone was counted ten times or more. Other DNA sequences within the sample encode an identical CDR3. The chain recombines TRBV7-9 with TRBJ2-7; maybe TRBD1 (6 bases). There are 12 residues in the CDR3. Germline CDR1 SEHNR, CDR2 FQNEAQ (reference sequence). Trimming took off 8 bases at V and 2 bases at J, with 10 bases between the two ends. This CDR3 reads CASSRTAYEQYF. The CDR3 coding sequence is TGTGCCAGCTCAAGGACAGCCTACGAGCAGTACTTC.

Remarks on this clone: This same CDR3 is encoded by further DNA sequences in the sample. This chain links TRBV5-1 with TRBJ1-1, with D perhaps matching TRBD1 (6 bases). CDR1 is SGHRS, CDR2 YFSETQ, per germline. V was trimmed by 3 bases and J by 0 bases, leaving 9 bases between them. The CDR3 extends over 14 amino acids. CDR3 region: CASSSDRVNTEAFF. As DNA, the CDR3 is TGCGCCAGCAGCTCGGACAGAGTGAACACTGAAGCTTTCTTT.

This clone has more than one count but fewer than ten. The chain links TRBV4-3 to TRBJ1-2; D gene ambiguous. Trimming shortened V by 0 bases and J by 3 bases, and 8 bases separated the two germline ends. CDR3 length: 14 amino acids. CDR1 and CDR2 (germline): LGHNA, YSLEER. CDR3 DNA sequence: TGCGCCAGCAGCCAAGATCACAATGACTATGGCTACACCTTC. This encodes CASSQDHNDYGYTF.

The CDR3 protein is CASSLGRGNTEAFF. CDR3 DNA: TGTGCCAGCAGCCTAGGCCGGGGGAACACTGAAGCTTTCTTT. The J gene is TRBJ1-1, the V gene TRBV11-3; D unresolved. The germline V gene encodes CDR1 SGHNT and CDR2 YENEEA. V shed 5 bases and J shed 1 base, with 11 bases lying between them. The CDR3 is 14 residues long.

Here the CDR3 reads CAISVDRNTEAFF. CDR3 nucleotides: TGTGCCATCAGTGTTGACAGGAACACTGAAGCTTTCTTT. The chain uses TRBV10-3 and TRBJ1-1; D possibly corresponds to TRBD1 (5 bases). The CDR3 extends over 13 amino acids. V gave up 4 bases and J gave up 1 base, with 7 bases separating them. Germline V gene data show CDR1 as ENHRY and CDR2 as SYGVKD.

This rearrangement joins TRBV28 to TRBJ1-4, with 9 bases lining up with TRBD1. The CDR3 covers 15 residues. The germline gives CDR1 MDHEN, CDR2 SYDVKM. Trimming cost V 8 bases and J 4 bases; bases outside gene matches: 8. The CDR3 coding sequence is TGTGCCAGCGTTAGCTCGGGACAGGGTAATGAAAAACTGTTTTTT. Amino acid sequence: CASVSSGQGNEKLFF.

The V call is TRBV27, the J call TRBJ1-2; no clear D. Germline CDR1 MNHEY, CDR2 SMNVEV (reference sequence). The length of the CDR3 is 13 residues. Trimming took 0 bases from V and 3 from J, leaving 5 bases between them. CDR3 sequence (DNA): TGTGCCAGCAGTTTATCTATCGACTATGGCTACACCTTC. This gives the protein CASSLSIDYGYTF.

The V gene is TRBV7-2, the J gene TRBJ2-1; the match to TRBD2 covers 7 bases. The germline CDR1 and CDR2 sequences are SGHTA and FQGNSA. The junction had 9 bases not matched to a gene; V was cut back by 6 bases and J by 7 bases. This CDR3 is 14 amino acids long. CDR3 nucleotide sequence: TGTGCCAGCAGGCAAGGGAGGGTACAAAATGAGCAGTTCTTC. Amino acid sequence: CASRQGRVQNEQFF.

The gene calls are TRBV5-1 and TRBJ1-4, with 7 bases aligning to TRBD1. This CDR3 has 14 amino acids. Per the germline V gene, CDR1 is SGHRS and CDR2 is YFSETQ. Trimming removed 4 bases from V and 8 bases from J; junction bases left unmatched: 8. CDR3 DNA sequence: TGCGCCAGCAGCGCTGTGGGGACAGACGAAAAACTGTTTTTT. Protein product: CASSAVGTDEKLFF. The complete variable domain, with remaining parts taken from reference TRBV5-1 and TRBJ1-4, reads KAGVTQTPRYLIKTRGQQVTLSCSPISGHRSVSWYQQTPGQGLQFLFEYFSETQRNKGNFPGRFSGRQFSNSRSEMNVSTLELGDSALYLCASSAVGTDEKLFFGSGTQLSVL.

The CDR3 coding sequence is TGCGCCAGCACTCCAGTTAAGACTAGCGGGAGAGCTGATACGCAGTATTTT. Its protein is CASTPVKTSGRADTQYF. The rearrangement joins TRBV10-1 to TRBJ2-3, with 12 nucleotides matching TRBD2. Losses at the gene ends were 7 bases for V and 6 bases for J; bases not matched to a gene: 14. The CDR3 contains 17 residues. Germline V gives CDR1 WNHNN, CDR2 SYGVQD (reference sequence).

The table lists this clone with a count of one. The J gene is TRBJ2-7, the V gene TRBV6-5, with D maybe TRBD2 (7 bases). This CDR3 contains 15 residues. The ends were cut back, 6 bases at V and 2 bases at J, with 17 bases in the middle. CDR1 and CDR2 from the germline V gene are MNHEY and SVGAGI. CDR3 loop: CASSPTGGLTYEQYF. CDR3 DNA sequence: TGTGCCAGCAGCCCAACCGGGGGGCTAACCTACGAGCAGTACTTC.